Listed below are T cell receptor beta chains from one sample, sequenced in a study of blood T cell repertoires in COVID-19. The data were produced by immunoSEQ multiplex PCR, yet TCRdb's version contains in-frame clones alone and is incomplete. Here the sample spans about 30,000 clones, around 85% being singletons. The sequencing sample was made of peripheral blood. These receptors all come from a man aged 70-80 years with COVID-19, enrolled during active disease. CDR3s include the opening cysteine and the closing phenylalanine or tryptophan. A D gene is named only where the DNA matches it firmly. The size field is filled for only some rows; it gives once, few, many or a size class.

>TRBJ1-5|.|TRBV6-5|few
CASSYSIFSNQPQHF
TGTGCCAGCAGTTACTCCATCTTTAGTAATCAGCCCCAGCATTTT
>TRBJ1-5|TRBD1|TRBV29-1|.
CSVVGTGGPDQPQHF
TGCAGCGTTGTTGGGACAGGGGGCCCGGATCAGCCCCAGCATTTT
>TRBJ2-1|TRBD2|TRBV5-1|.
CASIQTSGSGNEQFF
TGCGCCAGCATTCAGACTAGCGGGAGTGGCAATGAGCAGTTCTTC
>TRBJ1-2|.|TRBV4-1|.
CASSQARGLNYGYTF
TGCGCCAGCAGCCAAGCAAGGGGATTAAACTATGGCTACACCTTC
>TRBJ2-5|.|TRBV29-1|once
CSVGEGSETQYF
TGCAGCGTTGGAGAGGGCTCGGAGACCCAGTACTTC
>TRBJ2-1|.|TRBV21-1|.
CASSSRGSSGGLNEQFF
TGTGCCAGCAGCTCCCGAGGCAGTAGCGGGGGCCTCAATGAGCAGTTCTTC
>TRBJ2-1|.|TRBV20-1|few
CSASYRAFSMGQFF
TGCAGTGCTAGTTACAGGGCTTTTAGCATGGGGCAGTTCTTC
>TRBJ1-6|TRBD1|TRBV3-1/TRBV3-2|.
CASSQEGSGGNSPLHF
TGTGCCAGCAGCCAAGAGGGATCAGGGGGCAATTCACCCCTCCACTTT
>TRBJ1-1|.|TRBV6-5|.
CASSYSKGDTEAFF
TGTGCCAGCAGTTACTCTAAAGGGGACACTGAAGCTTTCTTT
>TRBJ1-2|TRBD1|TRBV20-1|.
CSASLGTGEGYTF
TGCAGTGCTAGTCTGGGGACAGGGGAAGGCTACACCTTC
>TRBJ2-5|.|TRBV5-4|once
CASSLQGPRETQYF
TGTGCCAGCAGCTTACAGGGCCCACGGGAGACCCAGTACTTC
>TRBJ2-3|TRBD2|TRBV6-6|.
CASSGRTSGSTDTQYF
TGTGCCAGCAGTGGACGGACTAGCGGGAGCACAGATACGCAGTATTTT
>TRBJ1-1|.|TRBV7-2|.
CASSLAFRGFTEAFF
TGTGCCAGCAGCTTAGCGTTTCGGGGATTCACTGAAGCTTTCTTT
>TRBJ1-6|TRBD1|TRBV19|.
CASSTTGTGPNSPLHF
TGTGCCAGTAGTACCACCGGGACAGGGCCAAATTCACCCCTCCACTTT
>TRBJ2-1|.|TRBV5-4|.
CASSLVPGYNEQFF
TGTGCCAGCAGCTTGGTTCCGGGGTACAATGAGCAGTTCTTC
>TRBJ2-7|TRBD2|TRBV28|.
CASNLDRSGNSYEQYF
TGTGCCAGCAACCTTGATCGAAGCGGGAACTCCTACGAGCAGTACTTC
>TRBJ2-7|.|TRBV14|.
CASSQEPVWGHLSYEQYF
TGTGCCAGCAGCCAAGAACCGGTTTGGGGACACCTCTCCTACGAGCAGTACTTC
>TRBJ1-6|TRBD1|TRBV27|.
CASSSGGGFSPLHF
TGTGCCAGCAGTTCCGGAGGGGGCTTTTCACCCCTCCACTTT
>TRBJ2-5|.|TRBV7-3|.
CASSLQGQETQYF
TGTGCCAGCAGCCTCCAGGGTCAAGAGACCCAGTACTTC
>TRBJ1-2|.|TRBV19|.
CASTYSQLRGYTF
TGTGCCAGTACCTATTCTCAACTGAGGGGCTACACCTTC
>TRBJ1-2|TRBD1|TRBV24-1|few
CATSDSRGTGDGYTF
TGTGCCACCAGTGATTCCCGCGGGACAGGGGATGGCTACACCTTC
>TRBJ2-2|.|TRBV5-4|.
CASSLMSVANTGELFF
TGTGCCAGCAGCTTGATGAGCGTCGCGAACACCGGGGAGCTGTTTTTT
>TRBJ1-5|.|TRBV4-1|.
CASSLQGISSNQPQHF
TGCGCCAGCAGCCTCCAGGGGATTTCGAGCAATCAGCCCCAGCATTTT
>TRBJ2-2|TRBD2|TRBV6-5|.
CASILLAGGTGELFF
TGTGCCAGCATCTTACTAGCGGGAGGGACCGGGGAGCTGTTTTTT
>TRBJ2-5|TRBD2|TRBV12-5|once
CASGLGNSGTLQETQYF
TGTGCTAGTGGTTTGGGAAATAGCGGGACTCTCCAAGAGACCCAGTACTTC
>TRBJ2-7|.|TRBV21-1|.
CASSRTSESYEQYF
TGTGCCAGCAGCCGAACTAGCGAGAGCTACGAGCAGTACTTC
>TRBJ1-6|TRBD1|TRBV19|.
CASSTQTGGYSPLHF
TGTGCCAGTAGTACTCAGACAGGGGGCTACTCACCCCTCCACTTT
>TRBJ2-1|TRBD2|TRBV28|few
CASSQLAGEGGVDQQFF
TGTGCCAGCAGTCAACTAGCGGGAGAGGGTGGGGTCGACCAACAGTTCTTC
>TRBJ2-1|TRBD2|TRBV7-9|.
CASRHHLGLAGDNEQFF
TGTGCCAGCAGACACCACCTGGGACTAGCGGGAGACAATGAGCAGTTCTTC
>TRBJ2-5|.|TRBV10-2|.
CASTGSGETQYF
TGCGCCAGCACGGGGAGCGGGGAGACCCAGTACTTC
>TRBJ1-1|TRBD1|TRBV29-1|.
CSVVQGGWTEAFF
TGCAGCGTTGTTCAGGGGGGCTGGACTGAAGCTTTCTTT
>TRBJ1-1|.|TRBV5-1|once
CASSDGQFGSGFF
TGCGCCAGCAGCGATGGACAGTTCGGATCGGGTTTCTTT
>TRBJ2-7|TRBD2|TRBV27|.
CASSLTNSGGNYEQYF
TGTGCCAGCAGTTTGACGAACTCGGGGGGTAACTACGAGCAGTACTTC
>TRBJ2-1|.|TRBV15|.
CATSRDPGDEQFF
TGTGCCACCAGCAGAGATCCGGGAGATGAGCAGTTCTTC
>TRBJ2-1|TRBD2|TRBV4-2|.
CASSQEAGLYNEQFF
TGTGCCAGCAGCCAAGAAGCGGGGCTCTACAATGAGCAGTTCTTC
>TRBJ1-1|.|TRBV30|.
CAWRLRETEAFF
TGTGCCTGGAGGCTCAGGGAAACTGAAGCTTTCTTT
>TRBJ1-2|TRBD1|TRBV6-5|.
CASRLGQAYGYTF
TGTGCCAGCAGATTAGGACAGGCCTATGGCTACACCTTC
>TRBJ1-1|TRBD1|TRBV5-6|.
CASSFSDRGLSRAFF
TGTGCCAGCAGCTTCTCGGACAGGGGGCTGAGTCGAGCTTTCTTT
>TRBJ1-5|.|TRBV6-2/TRBV6-3|.
CASRPYRDKNQPQHF
TGTGCCAGCAGACCTTACCGGGACAAAAATCAGCCCCAGCATTTT
>TRBJ1-2|.|TRBV7-3|.
CASSPSPRGGYTF
TGTGCCAGCAGCCCCAGCCCCCGGGGTGGCTACACCTTC
>TRBJ1-4|.|TRBV9|.
CASSPRDIGEKLFF
TGTGCCAGCAGCCCCCGGGACATAGGTGAAAAACTGTTTTTT
>TRBJ1-1|.|TRBV28|.
CASSNRVGTEAFF
TGTGCCAGCAGTAACAGGGTGGGAACTGAAGCTTTCTTT
>TRBJ1-2|TRBD1|TRBV4-3|once
CASSGQGTAYNYGYTF
TGCGCCAGCAGCGGACAAGGGACAGCTTATAACTATGGCTACACCTTC
>TRBJ1-1|TRBD1|TRBV7-2|.
CASSTKRTGTEMNTEAFF
TGTGCCAGCAGCACCAAGCGGACCGGGACAGAGATGAACACTGAAGCTTTCTTT
>TRBJ2-2|TRBD1|TRBV5-1|.
CASSLRGTGNTGELFF
TGCGCCAGCAGCTTGAGGGGGACAGGGAACACCGGGGAGCTGTTTTTT
>TRBJ2-1|.|TRBV4-2|.
CASSLGVGSEQFF
TGTGCCAGCAGCCTCGGGGTGGGCAGTGAGCAGTTCTTC
>TRBJ1-3|TRBD1|TRBV29-1|.
CSVGTGTAGNTIYF
TGCAGCGTTGGTACCGGGACAGCCGGAAACACCATATATTTT
>TRBJ2-1|TRBD1|TRBV10-1|.
CASSPGQGSYNEQFF
TGCGCCAGCAGTCCCGGACAGGGATCCTACAATGAGCAGTTCTTC
>TRBJ2-2|.|TRBV7-2|.
CASSPSTVTGELFF
TGTGCCAGCAGCCCGAGCACAGTAACCGGGGAGCTGTTTTTT
>TRBJ2-7|TRBD1|TRBV19|few
CASSIGFGTGDEQYF
TGTGCCAGTAGTATCGGCTTCGGGACAGGGGACGAGCAGTACTTC
>TRBJ2-1|.|TRBV9|.
CASSVDRANEQFF
TGTGCCAGCAGCGTAGACAGGGCAAATGAGCAGTTCTTC
>TRBJ2-7|.|TRBV3-1/TRBV3-2|.
CASSQDFSSYEQYF
TGTGCCAGCAGCCAAGATTTTAGCAGCTACGAGCAGTACTTC
>TRBJ1-5|.|TRBV28|.
CASRGDYSNQPQHF
TGTGCCAGCAGGGGGGACTATAGCAATCAGCCCCAGCATTTT
>TRBJ2-2|TRBD1|TRBV5-1|.
CASSNGATGGGTGELFF
TGCGCCAGCAGCAATGGGGCGACAGGGGGAGGCACCGGGGAGCTGTTTTTT
>TRBJ2-3|TRBD2|TRBV5-4|.
CASSLEVAGGTDTQYF
TGTGCCAGCAGCTTGGAGGTAGCGGGGGGCACAGATACGCAGTATTTT
>TRBJ2-1|.|TRBV10-3|.
CAITSRIGNEQFF
TGTGCCATCACTTCTAGGATAGGCAATGAGCAGTTCTTC
>TRBJ1-4|.|TRBV15|.
CATSRDMREKLFF
TGTGCCACCAGCAGAGACATGAGGGAAAAACTGTTTTTT
>TRBJ1-3|TRBD1|TRBV2|.
CASSSLPGQGSGNTIYF
TGTGCCAGCAGTTCATTACCGGGACAGGGGTCTGGAAACACCATATATTTT
>TRBJ2-3|TRBD2|TRBV5-1|few
CASSGGVLTDTQYF
TGCGCCAGCAGCGGGGGGGTCCTCACAGATACGCAGTATTTT
>TRBJ1-2|TRBD1|TRBV28|.
CASSFGTGRDYGYTF
TGTGCCAGCAGTTTTGGGACAGGCCGGGACTATGGCTACACCTTC